This paragraph covers one TCR beta chain sequence. The target of this receptor is not known. No base quality values were provided; no much bigger clone lies one nucleotide off. The data are from a study of blood T cell repertoires in COVID-19 (dated by TCRdb to 2018 to 2020). Broadly, across the study: The collaborator samples originated in the United States, Italy and Spain and spanned the acute and convalescent phases of COVID-19. The material from the prospective study consisted of cDNA or gDNA derived from T cells, B-cell-depleted T cells, or PBMCs. Subjects who had been exposed to COVID-19, were actively infected with it, or had recovered from it provided the deeply sampled blood TCRbeta repertoires that made up the dataset. The repertoires were released in a freely available public database intended as a resource for research on the immune response to SARS-CoV-2. Samples came from the ongoing ImmuneRACE study (first 160 participants) plus 1,254 subjects from 6 global collaborators. The sample metadata nearly always contained a de-identified subject ID, COVID-19 status, age in years and sex. HLA class I and class II types, where available, came from metadata supplied by the sample provider rather than from assay-based typing.

TCRbeta CDR3 regions were amplified from genomic DNA by means of the immunoSEQ Assay, a bias-controlled multiplex PCR. The study's own analysis went as follows. The number of nucleated cells in each sample was estimated from the amplification of reference gene primers within the assay. To quantify the absolute abundance of each unique TCRbeta CDR3 rearrangement, sequence reads were collapsed and filtered. For each sample, productive Simpson clonality was calculated by taking the square root of Simpson's diversity index across productive rearrangements. TCRdb took this table from immuneACCESS and kept in-frame rearrangements with V and J called. Such tables lack part of the clones; where checked against another copy, unresolved V genes explain under half of the gap, and the rest is unexplained. That table gives V, J and clone size, and the DNA gave D and trimming. The sample contains about 36,000 clones, 90% of them found a single time. Of the sample, 4.8% falls within the top ten clones.

The collaborating institutions used their own protocols to collect whole blood in K2EDTA tubes. For TCRbeta analysis, collaborators shipped samples in one of three forms: frozen whole blood, isolated PBMCs, or DNA extracted from either of those sample types. What the research found in general, with its limitations: How much clinical and demographic metadata was included differed by source and by participant, and the metadata was provided uncurated.

V ends up 7 bases short and J 2 bases short, with an unmatched junction base count of 5. The CDR3 covers 13 residues, taking in both the cysteine and the phenylalanine. The retained sequence is limited to the CDR3, 39 bases, with the frame set at the first base. CDR1 and CDR2 are read off the germline V gene as SQVTM and ANQGSEA. The sequencing input was peripheral blood. This receptor chain uses TRBV29-1 and TRBJ2-3, and TRBD2 matches 8 of the central bases. The sequence came from a human donor in a cohort sampled during active COVID-19. The nucleotide sequence is given as TGCAGCGCACGCGGGGGGTCCACAGATACGCAGTATTTT. It encodes CSARGGSTDTQYF.